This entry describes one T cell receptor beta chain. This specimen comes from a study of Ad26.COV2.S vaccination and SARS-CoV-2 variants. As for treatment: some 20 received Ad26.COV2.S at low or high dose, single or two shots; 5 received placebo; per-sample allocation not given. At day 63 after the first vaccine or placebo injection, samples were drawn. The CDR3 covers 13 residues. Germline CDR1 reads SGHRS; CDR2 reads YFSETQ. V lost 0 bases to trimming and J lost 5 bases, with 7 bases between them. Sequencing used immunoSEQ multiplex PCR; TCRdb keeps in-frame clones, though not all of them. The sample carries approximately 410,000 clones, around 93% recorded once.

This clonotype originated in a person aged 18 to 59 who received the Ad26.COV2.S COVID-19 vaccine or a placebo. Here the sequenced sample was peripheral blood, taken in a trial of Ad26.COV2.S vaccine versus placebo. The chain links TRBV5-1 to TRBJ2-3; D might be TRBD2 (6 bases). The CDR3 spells CASSLAGGDTQYF. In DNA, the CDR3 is TGCGCCAGCAGCTTGGCCGGGGGAGATACGCAGTATTTT.